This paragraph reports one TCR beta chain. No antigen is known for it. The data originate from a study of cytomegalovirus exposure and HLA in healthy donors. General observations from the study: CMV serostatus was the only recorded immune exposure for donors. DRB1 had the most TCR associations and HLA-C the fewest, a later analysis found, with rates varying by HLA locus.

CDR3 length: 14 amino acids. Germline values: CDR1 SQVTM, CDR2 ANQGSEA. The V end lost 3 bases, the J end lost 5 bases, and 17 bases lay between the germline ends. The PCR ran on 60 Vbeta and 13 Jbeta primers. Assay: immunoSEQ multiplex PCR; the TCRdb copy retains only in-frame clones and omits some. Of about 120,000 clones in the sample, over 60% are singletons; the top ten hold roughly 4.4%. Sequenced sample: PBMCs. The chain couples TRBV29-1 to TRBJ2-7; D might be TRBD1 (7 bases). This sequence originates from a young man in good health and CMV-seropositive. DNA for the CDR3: TGCAGCGTTGACGGACAGGAGGGTCCTCACGAGCAGTACTTC. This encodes CSVDGQEGPHEQYF.